This T cell receptor (beta chain) came from a study of patients and donors after allogeneic stem cell transplantation. This CDR3 has 16 amino acids. V trimming: 5 bases; J trimming: 8 bases; junction bases outside the gene matches: 12. The germline V gene encodes CDR1 KGHDR and CDR2 SFDVKD. TCRdb re-derived calls from the RT-PCR reads in MiXCR, one entry per CDR3 protein. The data show approximately 88,000 distinct CDR3 sequences, just under 5% seen once. J is TRBJ1-4 and V is TRBV24-1; 8 bases are shared with TRBD1. The source of this sequence is a human donor who was either an allogeneic HSCT recipient or a stem cell or donor lymphocyte infusion donor (not recorded which). It is not recorded whose cells these are; they may come from a transplant donor. Sequenced: blood, either unsorted or a sorted T cell fraction (not recorded which). The CDR3 is CATSADDRGGEEKLFF. Written as DNA, the CDR3 is TGTGCCACCAGTGCCGACGACAGGGGAGGGGAGGAAAAACTGTTTTTT.